This TCR beta chain comes out of a study of identical twins listed by TCRdb under 2016. Regarding the complete study: To test whether fetal clonotypes persist, this study deep-sequenced TCR alpha and beta repertoires from monozygotic twins, from unrelated adults of various ages, and from cord blood. To rule out contamination, replicate twin experiments were performed at different times with different library preparation protocols. Results the study describes overall, beyond this receptor: A weaker excess of twin sharing was found in beta out-of-frame sequences because the signal-to-noise ratio was lowered by fewer shared sequences. Because the same donors could not be followed over many years, conclusions were based on cross-sectional statistical analysis. Abundant cord blood beta clonotypes had fewer insertions, young adult naive repertoires showed a similar but weaker trend, and memory repertoires showed no such trend. In monozygotic twins, out-of-frame TCR alpha sharing was systematically underestimated by recombination models, although the models agreed with sharing between unrelated individuals. Zero-insertion analyses could be partly confounded by invariant T cells such as MAIT and iNKT, although diverse VJ usage argued against such confounding for most clonotypes. Compared with coincidental sharing between unrelated individuals, out-of-frame TCR alpha sequences shared between twins showed an excess of sequences with low generation probability.

Libraries were built with 5' RACE. Sequenced using an Illumina HiSeq 2000. A universal primer binding site was introduced by template switching, and a unique molecular identifier was present in the final cDNA, enabling accurate counting of TCR cDNA molecules. First-strand cDNA for TCR alpha and beta chains was synthesized from specific primers in the conserved constant-segment region. To control for contamination, every cDNA library was double barcoded, receiving both a SMART-Mk sample barcode and Illumina barcodes. TruSeq adapter sequences and Illumina sample barcodes were added in two successive PCR steps. Sequencing of the TCR alpha and beta cDNA libraries was done on the Illumina HiSeq platform using custom primers. Concerning the study's data processing: Raw reads were processed with MiGEC to extract unique molecular identifiers, and MiXCR was used to determine CDR3 positions. Recombination models were inferred per individual with the repgenHMM and IGoR tools using an EM algorithm. The tcR package in R was used for shared clonotype analysis, with sharing normalized by the product of cloneset sizes. Out-of-frame nonproductive sequences were analyzed to study raw recombination free of thymic and clonal selection effects. Starting from the raw public reads, TCRdb applied fastp trimming at Q25, assembled clones with MiXCR and retained in-frame beta chains. Each entry merges the rows of one CDR3 protein and shows their most common DNA and genes. The V and J calls shown here were made by TCRdb, not taken from the authors' results. For this sample there are around 530,000 distinct CDR3 sequences; nearly 15% appear just once. The ten largest clonotypes hold 0.44% of the sample.

Details on this clonotype: This clone's antigen is unknown. Base qualities are not provided; no much larger clone lies one nucleotide away.

From the cysteine up to the phenylalanine, the CDR3 has a length of 16 residues. Only CDR3 DNA remains: 48 bases, in frame from the first base. For this chain, trimming is 5 bases at the V end and 2 bases at the J end, and the number of junction bases without a gene match is 4. All donors were healthy Caucasians. Three pairs of female monozygotic twins, all aged about 18 to 29 years, made up the twin cohort. CD4+ and CD8+ T cell populations were isolated with positive isolation kits from Invitrogen. These same records also appear under a second study, on yellow fever vaccine responses in identical twins. Taken from the second paper: The T cell response to vaccination in identical twins was reported by the authors to appear partly convergent and partly personalized. In identical twins, the study followed T cell clones that responded to the vaccine with precision.

Material: CD4+ T cells sorted from blood. The chain links TRBV12-3 or TRBV12-4 with TRBJ2-3, with 13 bases aligning to TRBD2. The clonotype was recovered from a woman in her late teens or twenties in good health. The CDR3 reads CASSGLAGANTDTQYF. The nucleotides read TGTGCCAGCAGTGGACTAGCGGGGGCGAACACAGATACGCAGTATTTT.